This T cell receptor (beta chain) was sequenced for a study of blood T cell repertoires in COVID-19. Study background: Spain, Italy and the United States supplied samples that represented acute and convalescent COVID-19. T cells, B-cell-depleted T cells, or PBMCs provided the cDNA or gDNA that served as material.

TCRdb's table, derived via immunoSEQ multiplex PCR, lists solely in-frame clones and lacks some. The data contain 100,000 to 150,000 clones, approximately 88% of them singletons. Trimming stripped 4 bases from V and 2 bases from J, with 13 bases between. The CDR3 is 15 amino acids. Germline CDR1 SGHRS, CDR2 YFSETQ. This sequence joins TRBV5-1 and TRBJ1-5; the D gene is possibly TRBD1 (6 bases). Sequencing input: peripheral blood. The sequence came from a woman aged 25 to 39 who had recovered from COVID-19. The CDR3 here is CASSAGDDGNQPQHF. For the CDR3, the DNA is TGCGCCAGCAGCGCAGGGGATGACGGCAATCAGCCCCAGCATTTT.